These 7 T cell receptor beta chains were all obtained from the same sample, sequenced in a study of cytomegalovirus exposure and HLA in healthy donors. The PCR employed 60 Vbeta primers together with 13 Jbeta primers. Here immunoSEQ multiplex PCR was the method, and the copy in TCRdb shows in-frame clones only, minus some. The sample yields 170,000 or so clones, around 73% seen once. The sample taken for sequencing was PBMCs. The receptors originated from a man between 60 and 75 years old in good health and CMV-seronegative.

About this clone: The junction departs from germline at one end; a sequencing error may be responsible. V usage is TRBV29-1 and J usage is TRBJ2-5; a possible D gene is TRBD1 (5 bases). This CDR3 region has 13 residues. The germline V gene has CDR1 SQVTM and CDR2 ANQGSEA. The CDR3 loop reads CSANRDGQESQYF. The CDR3 DNA sequence: TGCAGCGCAAACCGAGATGGACAAGAGTCCCAGTACTTC. Based on the CDR3 plus reference TRBV29-1 and TRBJ2-5, the full variable domain is SAVISQKPSRDICQRGTSLTIQCQVDSQVTMMFWYRQQPGQSLTLIATANQGSEATYESGFVIDKFPISRPNLTFSTLTVSNMSPEDSSIYLCSANRDGQESQYFGPGTRLLVL.

This rearrangement joins TRBV6-1 to TRBJ2-3, with 11 nucleotides matching TRBD2. Germline trimming cut 2 bases from V and 5 bases from J; bases unmatched to any gene: 3. The CDR3 is made up of 15 amino acids. CDR1 and CDR2 (germline): MNHNS, SASEGT. The CDR3 DNA follows: TGTGCCAGCAGTGAACTAGCGGGGGGAGGAGATACGCAGTATTTT. Residues: CASSELAGGGDTQYF.

This clone was seen only once. The chain couples TRBV5-4 to TRBJ2-3; 10 bases line up with TRBD2. The CDR3 consists of 18 residues. Trimming at V came to 3 bases and at J to 0 bases, leaving 10 bases not matched to a gene. Germline V gives CDR1 SGHNT, CDR2 YYREEE (reference sequence). The CDR3 coding sequence is TGTGCCAGCAGCTCCCCCGGTTTAGCGGGAGGTAGCACAGATACGCAGTATTTT. Its protein product is CASSSPGLAGGSTDTQYF.

V gene TRBV7-3 combines with J gene TRBJ2-1; TRBD2 matches at 9 bases. There are 13 residues in the CDR3. CDR1 SGHTA and CDR2 FQGTGA come from the germline V gene. The junction had 8 bases not matched to a gene; V was cut back by 8 bases and J by 9 bases. Here the CDR3 DNA reads TGTGCCAGCTCTCAGGCTAGCGGGACTGAGCAGTTCTTC. It is translated as CASSQASGTEQFF.

The chain has TRBV6-4 and TRBJ2-7; perhaps TRBD2 as D (6 bases). Germline loops: CDR1 MRHNA, CDR2 SNTAGT. The CDR3 extends over 14 amino acids. V was cut by 7 bases and J by 2 bases, with 15 bases left in between. In nucleotides, the CDR3 is TGTGCCAGCAAGGGAGGAGTAATTGCCTACGAGCAGTACTTC. Encoded protein: CASKGGVIAYEQYF.

CDR3 bases: TGTGCCAGTAGTCCAGAGACCGGGAGTGCCAAAAACATTCAGTACTTC. This gives the protein CASSPETGSAKNIQYF. The chain employs TRBV19 and TRBJ2-4, with a possible D match to TRBD2 (6 bases). Germline lookup yields CDR1 LNHDA and CDR2 SQIVND (reference sequence). The CDR3 is 16 amino acids. Trimming cost V 5 bases and J 1 base, with 15 bases left between them.

The gene calls are TRBV5-4 and TRBJ2-5; 7 nucleotides match TRBD2. J was trimmed by 5 bases and V by 2 bases; bases with no gene match: 6. This CDR3 region has 14 residues. Germline-derived CDR1 and CDR2 are SGHNT and YYREEE (reference sequence). CDR3 nucleotide sequence: TGTGCCAGCAGCTTCGGCGGGAGAAAGGAGACCCAGTACTTC. Translated: CASSFGGRKETQYF.